This section outlines one T cell receptor beta chain sequence together with its context. This sample was taken from a study of blood T cell repertoires in COVID-19. Study context: Spain, Italy and the United States supplied samples that represented acute and convalescent COVID-19.

Original methodology: Amplification of reference gene primers was used by the study to estimate nucleated cell counts. Libraries were prepared by immunoSEQ multiplex PCR; TCRdb keeps only in-frame clonotypes and omits some of them. The D gene and trimming were derived from the DNA, and the V and J assignments and clone size from that table. The sample gives 410,000 or so clones, 75% to 90% of which show up once; 1.4% to 1.5% is in the top ten. This TCR was sampled from a woman aged 25 to 39 with active or convalescent COVID-19. The sequenced sample consisted of peripheral blood.

This CDR3 reads CASSPRTSGSGSYNEQFF. The CDR3 coding sequence is TGTGCCAGTAGTCCTCGGACTAGCGGGAGCGGGTCCTACAATGAGCAGTTCTTC. This rearrangement joins TRBV19 to TRBJ2-1; TRBD2 agrees at 13 bases. The germline V gene has CDR1 LNHDA and CDR2 SQIVND (reference sequence). The V and J ends lost 5 bases and 1 base, in that order; junction bases with no gene match: 8. This CDR3 spans 18 amino acids.